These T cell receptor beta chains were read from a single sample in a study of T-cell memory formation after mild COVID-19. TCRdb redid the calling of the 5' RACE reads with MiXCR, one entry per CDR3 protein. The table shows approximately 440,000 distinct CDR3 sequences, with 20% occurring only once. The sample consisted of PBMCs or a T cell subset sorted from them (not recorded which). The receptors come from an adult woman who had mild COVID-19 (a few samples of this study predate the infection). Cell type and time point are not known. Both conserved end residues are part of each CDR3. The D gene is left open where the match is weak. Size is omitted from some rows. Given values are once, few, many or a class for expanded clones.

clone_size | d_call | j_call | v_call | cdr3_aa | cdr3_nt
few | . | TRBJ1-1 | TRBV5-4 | CASTPGGTSRVAEAFF | TGTGCCAGCACCCCCGGTGGGACATCAAGGGTAGCTGAAGCTTTCTTT
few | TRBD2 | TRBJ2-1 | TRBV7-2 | CASSPRGVAGAYNEQFF | TGTGCCAGCAGCCCGCGGGGGGTAGCGGGAGCCTACAATGAGCAGTTCTTC
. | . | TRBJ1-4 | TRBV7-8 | CASSTTGGIEKLFF | TGTGCCAGCAGTACCACGGGAGGGATCGAAAAACTGTTTTTT
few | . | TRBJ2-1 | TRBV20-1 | CSAREWGNEQFF | TGCAGTGCTAGAGAGTGGGGCAATGAGCAGTTCTTC
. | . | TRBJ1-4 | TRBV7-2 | CASSGTKRTNNEKLFF | TGTGCCAGCAGCGGAACGAAGAGGACTAATAATGAAAAACTGTTTTTT
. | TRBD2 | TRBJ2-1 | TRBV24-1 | CATSDFSGSRVEQFF | TGTGCCACCAGTGATTTTAGCGGGAGTAGGGTTGAGCAGTTCTTC
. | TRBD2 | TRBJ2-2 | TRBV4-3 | CASSQELGRGLNTGELFF | TGCGCCAGCAGCCAAGAACTCGGGAGGGGTCTGAACACCGGGGAGCTGTTTTTT
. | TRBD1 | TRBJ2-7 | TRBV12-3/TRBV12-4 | CASSFIGTAEQYF | TGTGCCAGCAGTTTTATTGGGACAGCCGAGCAGTACTTC
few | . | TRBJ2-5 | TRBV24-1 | CATSEGGGGLQETQYF | TGTGCCACCAGTGAGGGAGGGGGAGGGCTCCAAGAGACCCAGTACTTC
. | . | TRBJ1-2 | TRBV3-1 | CASSQDLGGPNGYTF | TGTGCCAGCAGCCAAGATCTGGGGGGTCCGAATGGCTACACCTTC
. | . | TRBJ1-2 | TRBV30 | CAWSVGGGANYGYTF | TGTGCCTGGAGTGTTGGAGGGGGAGCTAACTATGGCTACACCTTC
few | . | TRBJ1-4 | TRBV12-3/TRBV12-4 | CASSLGAYNEKLFF | TGTGCCAGCAGTCTCGGGGCTTATAATGAAAAACTGTTTTTT
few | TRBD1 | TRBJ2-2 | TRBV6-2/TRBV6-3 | CASSYSLRTGPLNTGELFF | TGTGCCAGCAGTTACTCCCTCAGGACAGGGCCCCTGAACACCGGGGAGCTGTTTTTT
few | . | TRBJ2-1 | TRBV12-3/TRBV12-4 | CASSLARQNNEQFF | TGTGCCAGCAGTTTGGCAAGACAGAACAATGAGCAGTTCTTC
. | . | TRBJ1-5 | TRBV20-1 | CSARDFDNPAGYSNQPQHF | TGCAGTGCTAGAGATTTTGACAATCCTGCGGGATATAGCAATCAGCCCCAGCATTTT
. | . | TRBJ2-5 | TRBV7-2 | CASSFRWSGQETQYF | TGTGCCAGCAGCTTCAGGTGGTCGGGTCAAGAGACCCAGTACTTC
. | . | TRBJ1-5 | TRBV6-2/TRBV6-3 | CASNTQTGAWPQHF | TGTGCCAGCAACACACAAACGGGGGCCTGGCCCCAGCATTTT
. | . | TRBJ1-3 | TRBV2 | CASSARQNTGNTIYF | TGTGCCAGCAGTGCAAGACAGAATACTGGAAACACCATATATTTT
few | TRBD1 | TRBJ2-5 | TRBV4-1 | CASSQRETGGGGTQYF | TGCGCCAGCAGCCAGCGCGAAACAGGGGGCGGCGGGACCCAGTACTTC
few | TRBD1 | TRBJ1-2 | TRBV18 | CASSPGQGLSYGYTF | TGTGCCAGCTCCCCTGGACAGGGGCTCTCCTATGGCTACACCTTC
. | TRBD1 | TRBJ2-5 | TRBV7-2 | CASSLRTGAETQYF | TGTGCCAGCAGCTTGAGAACAGGGGCAGAGACCCAGTACTTC
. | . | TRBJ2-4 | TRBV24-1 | CATSGCPIKGNIQYF | TGTGCCACCAGTGGGTGCCCAATAAAGGGAAACATTCAGTACTTC
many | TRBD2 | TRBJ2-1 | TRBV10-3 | CALPGARREVSGAYNEQFF | TGTGCCCTTCCTGGCGCCCGGCGCGAAGTTAGCGGGGCGTACAATGAGCAGTTCTTC
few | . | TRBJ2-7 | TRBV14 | CASSQDGASNF | TGTGCCAGCAGCCAAGATGGGGCCTCTAACTTC
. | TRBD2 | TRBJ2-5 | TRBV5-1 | CASSLVPSGQETQYF | TGCGCCAGCAGCTTGGTTCCTAGCGGACAAGAGACCCAGTACTTC
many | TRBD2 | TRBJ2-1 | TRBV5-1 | CASSIDPGTNSNEQFF | TGCGCCAGCAGCATCGACCCCGGGACTAATTCAAATGAGCAGTTCTTC
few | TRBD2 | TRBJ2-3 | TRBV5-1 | CASSGGTSGIADTQYF | TGCGCCAGCAGCGGGGGGACTAGCGGGATAGCAGATACGCAGTATTTT
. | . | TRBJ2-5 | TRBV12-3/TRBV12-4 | CASSLGTRETQYF | TGTGCCAGCAGTTTAGGAACGAGGGAGACCCAGTACTTC
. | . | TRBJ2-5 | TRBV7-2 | CASSLDVQEETQYF | TGTGCCAGCAGCTTAGATGTCCAAGAAGAGACCCAGTACTTC
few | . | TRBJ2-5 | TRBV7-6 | CASSLLGGYQETQYF | TGTGCCAGCAGCTTACTGGGGGGATACCAAGAGACCCAGTACTTC
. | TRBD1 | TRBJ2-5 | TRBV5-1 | CASSPGTAKETQYF | TGCGCCAGCAGCCCCGGGACAGCAAAAGAGACCCAGTACTTC
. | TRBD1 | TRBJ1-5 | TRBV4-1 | CASSQAKGGAGQPQHF | TGCGCCAGCAGCCAAGCTAAAGGGGGCGCGGGTCAGCCCCAGCATTTT
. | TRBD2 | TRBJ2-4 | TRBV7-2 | CASSLSGRERGNIQYF | TGTGCCAGCAGCCTTTCTGGGAGGGAGCGGGGGAACATTCAGTACTTC
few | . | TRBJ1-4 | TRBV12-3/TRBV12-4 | CASSLRRLREKLFF | TGTGCCAGCAGTTTGAGACGCTTGAGGGAAAAACTGTTTTTT
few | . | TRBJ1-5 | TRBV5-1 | CASSPGPSRGENQPQHF | TGCGCCAGCAGCCCCGGGCCATCAAGAGGTGAAAATCAGCCCCAGCATTTT
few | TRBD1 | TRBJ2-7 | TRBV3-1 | CASSQGQGGAYEQYF | TGTGCCAGCAGCCAAGGACAGGGGGGCGCCTACGAGCAGTACTTC
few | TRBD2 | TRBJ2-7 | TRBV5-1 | CASSPLPTSGSSYEQYF | TGCGCCAGCAGCCCACTCCCGACTAGCGGGAGTAGCTACGAGCAGTACTTC
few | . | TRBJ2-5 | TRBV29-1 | CSVEGSGETQYF | TGCAGCGTTGAAGGGTCTGGGGAGACCCAGTACTTC
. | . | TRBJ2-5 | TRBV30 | CAWSVGSTSETQYF | TGTGCCTGGAGTGTCGGGTCTACCAGCGAGACCCAGTACTTC
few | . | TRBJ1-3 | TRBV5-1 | CASSLGRDRTIYF | TGCGCCAGCAGCTTGGGGCGAGACAGGACCATATATTTT
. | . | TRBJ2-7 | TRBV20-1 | CSATDSSTHSYEQYF | TGCAGTGCAACTGACTCTAGTACCCATTCCTACGAGCAGTACTTC